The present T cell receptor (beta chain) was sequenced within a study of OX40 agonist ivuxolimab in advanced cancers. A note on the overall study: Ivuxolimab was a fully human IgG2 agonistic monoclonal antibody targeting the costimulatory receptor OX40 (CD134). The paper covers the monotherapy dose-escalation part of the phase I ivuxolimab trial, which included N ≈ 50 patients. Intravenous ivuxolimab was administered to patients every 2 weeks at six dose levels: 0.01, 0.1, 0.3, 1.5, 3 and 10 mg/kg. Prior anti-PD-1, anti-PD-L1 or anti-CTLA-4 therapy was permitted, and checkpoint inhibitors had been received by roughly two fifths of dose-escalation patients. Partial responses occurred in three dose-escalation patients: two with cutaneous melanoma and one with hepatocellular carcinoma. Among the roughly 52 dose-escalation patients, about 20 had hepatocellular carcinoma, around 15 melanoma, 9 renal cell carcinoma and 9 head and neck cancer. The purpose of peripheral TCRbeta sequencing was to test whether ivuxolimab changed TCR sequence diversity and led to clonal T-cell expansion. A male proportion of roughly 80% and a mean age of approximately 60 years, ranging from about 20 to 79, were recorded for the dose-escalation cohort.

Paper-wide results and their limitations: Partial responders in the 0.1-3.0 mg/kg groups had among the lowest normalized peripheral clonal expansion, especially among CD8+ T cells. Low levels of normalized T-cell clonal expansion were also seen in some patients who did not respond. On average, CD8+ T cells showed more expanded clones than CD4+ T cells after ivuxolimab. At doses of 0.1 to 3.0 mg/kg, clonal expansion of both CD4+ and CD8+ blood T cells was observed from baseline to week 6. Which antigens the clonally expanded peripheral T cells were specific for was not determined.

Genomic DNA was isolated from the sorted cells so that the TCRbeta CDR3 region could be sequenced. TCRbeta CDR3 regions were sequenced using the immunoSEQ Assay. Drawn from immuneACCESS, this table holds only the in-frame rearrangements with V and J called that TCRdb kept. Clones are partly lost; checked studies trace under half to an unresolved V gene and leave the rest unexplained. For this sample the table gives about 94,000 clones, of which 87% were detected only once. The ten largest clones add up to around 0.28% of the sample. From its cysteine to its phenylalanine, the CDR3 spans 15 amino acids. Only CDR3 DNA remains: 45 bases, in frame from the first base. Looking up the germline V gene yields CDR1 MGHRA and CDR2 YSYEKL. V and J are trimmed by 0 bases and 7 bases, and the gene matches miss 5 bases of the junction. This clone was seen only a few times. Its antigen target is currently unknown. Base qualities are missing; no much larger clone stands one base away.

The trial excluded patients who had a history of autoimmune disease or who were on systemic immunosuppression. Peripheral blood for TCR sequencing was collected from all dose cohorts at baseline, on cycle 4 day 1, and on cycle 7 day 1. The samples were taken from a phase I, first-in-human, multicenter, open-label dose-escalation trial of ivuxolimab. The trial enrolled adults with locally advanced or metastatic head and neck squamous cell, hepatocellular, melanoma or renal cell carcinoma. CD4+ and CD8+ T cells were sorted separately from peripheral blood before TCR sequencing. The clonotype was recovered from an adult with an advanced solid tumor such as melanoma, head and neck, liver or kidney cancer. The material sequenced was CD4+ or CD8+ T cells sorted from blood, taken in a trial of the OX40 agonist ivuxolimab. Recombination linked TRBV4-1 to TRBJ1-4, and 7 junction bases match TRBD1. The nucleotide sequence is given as TGCGCCAGCAGCCAAGACAGGGGGATAGGTGAAAAACTGTTTTTT. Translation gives CASSQDRGIGEKLFF.